Listed below are T cell receptor beta chains from one sample, sequenced in a study of blood T cell repertoires in COVID-19. Sequenced by immunoSEQ multiplex PCR; TCRdb stores in-frame clones only, minus some. This table holds tens of thousands of clones, 85% found once. The sequenced sample was peripheral blood. The receptors stem from an elderly man with acute or convalescent COVID-19. CDR3s include the opening cysteine and the closing phenylalanine or tryptophan. The D gene is left open where the match is weak. Clone size is shown for a subset of rows, as once, few, many or a class of expanded clone.

CDR3: CASGLAGDPGELFF
DNA: TGTGCCAGCGGGCTAGCGGGAGACCCCGGGGAGCTGTTTTTT
J: TRBJ2-2
V: TRBV6-6
length: 14
D: TRBD2
size: NA

CDR3: CASSQGTGWGYEQYF
DNA: TGTGCCAGCAGCCAAGGGACAGGGTGGGGATACGAGCAGTACTTC
J: TRBJ2-7
V: TRBV14
length: 15
D: TRBD1
size: NA

CDR3: CASSQPGALGENEQYF
DNA: TGTGCCAGCAGCCAGCCCGGAGCCCTCGGTGAGAACGAGCAGTACTTC
J: TRBJ2-7
V: TRBV3-1/TRBV3-2
length: 16
D: NA
size: NA

CDR3: CASSFTSAGNNEQFF
DNA: TGTGCCAGCAGCTTTACTAGCGCGGGCAACAATGAGCAGTTCTTC
J: TRBJ2-1
V: TRBV7-6
length: 15
D: TRBD2
size: NA

CDR3: CASRKDAGVTEAFF
DNA: TGTGCCAGCAGGAAGGACGCAGGGGTCACTGAAGCTTTCTTT
J: TRBJ1-1
V: TRBV6-5
length: 14
D: NA
size: NA

CDR3: CASSLGAHVDLNNEQFF
DNA: TGTGCCAGCAGTTTAGGGGCCCACGTGGACCTAAACAATGAGCAGTTCTTC
J: TRBJ2-1
V: TRBV27
length: 17
D: NA
size: NA

CDR3: CASGTVSTGGHGYTF
DNA: TGTGCCAGCGGTACCGTCTCGACAGGGGGCCATGGCTACACCTTC
J: TRBJ1-2
V: TRBV19
length: 15
D: TRBD1
size: NA

CDR3: CASKTDSSYNSPLHF
DNA: TGTGCCAGTAAGACAGATAGCTCCTATAATTCACCCCTCCACTTT
J: TRBJ1-6
V: TRBV19
length: 15
D: NA
size: NA

CDR3: CASSTEADQPQHF
DNA: TGTGCCAGCAGTACCGAGGCGGATCAGCCCCAGCATTTT
J: TRBJ1-5
V: TRBV7-2
length: 13
D: NA
size: NA

CDR3: CASMSRQGPYEQYF
DNA: TGTGCCAGCATGAGCAGACAGGGCCCCTACGAGCAGTACTTC
J: TRBJ2-7
V: TRBV11-2
length: 14
D: TRBD1
size: NA

CDR3: CASSNGFDSPLHF
DNA: TGCGCCAGCAGTAACGGTTTTGATTCACCCCTCCACTTT
J: TRBJ1-6
V: TRBV10-1
length: 13
D: NA
size: NA

CDR3: CASSLGASGSTGELFF
DNA: TGTGCCAGCAGCTTGGGGGCTAGCGGGAGCACCGGGGAGCTGTTTTTT
J: TRBJ2-2
V: TRBV5-4
length: 16
D: TRBD2
size: once

CDR3: CASSLIWAGVLGETQYF
DNA: TGTGCCAGCAGCTTAATTTGGGCAGGGGTACTGGGAGAGACCCAGTACTTC
J: TRBJ2-5
V: TRBV7-8
length: 17
D: NA
size: NA

CDR3: CASSVGGRGKTEAFF
DNA: TGTGCCAGCAGCGTAGGCGGTAGGGGGAAGACTGAAGCTTTCTTT
J: TRBJ1-1
V: TRBV9
length: 15
D: NA
size: NA

CDR3: CASWTGLPTGELFF
DNA: TGTGCCAGCTGGACAGGCCTGCCAACCGGGGAGCTGTTTTTT
J: TRBJ2-2
V: TRBV7-9
length: 14
D: TRBD1
size: once

CDR3: CALDAGGRGYEQYF
DNA: TGTGCCCTGGACGCGGGGGGGCGGGGCTACGAGCAGTACTTC
J: TRBJ2-7
V: TRBV30
length: 14
D: TRBD2
size: NA

CDR3: CASSQTANNEQFF
DNA: TGTGCCAGCAGTCAGACAGCTAACAATGAGCAGTTCTTC
J: TRBJ2-1
V: TRBV12-3/TRBV12-4
length: 13
D: NA
size: NA

CDR3: CASSSGNRGHRNTEAFF
DNA: TGTGCCAGCAGCTCTGGGAACAGGGGGCATAGGAACACTGAAGCTTTCTTT
J: TRBJ1-1
V: TRBV11-3
length: 17
D: TRBD1
size: once

CDR3: CASSITGNEQFF
DNA: TGCGCCAGCAGCATAACAGGGAATGAGCAGTTCTTC
J: TRBJ2-1
V: TRBV5-1
length: 12
D: NA
size: once

CDR3: CASSPAGGNYGYTF
DNA: TGTGCCAGCTCACCAGCAGGGGGTAACTATGGCTACACCTTC
J: TRBJ1-2
V: TRBV18
length: 14
D: TRBD1
size: NA

CDR3: CASSRSGMGETQYF
DNA: TGTGCCAGCAGCCGTAGCGGGATGGGAGAGACCCAGTACTTC
J: TRBJ2-5
V: TRBV3-1/TRBV3-2
length: 14
D: TRBD2
size: NA

CDR3: CASSLGGSSYEQYF
DNA: TGTGCCAGCAGTTTAGGCGGTTCCTCCTACGAGCAGTACTTC
J: TRBJ2-7
V: TRBV27
length: 14
D: NA
size: NA

CDR3: CASSHVAQYF
DNA: TGTGCCAGCAGCCACGTGGCCCAGTACTTC
J: TRBJ2-7
V: TRBV14
length: 10
D: NA
size: NA

CDR3: CAWGGGNTIYF
DNA: TGTGCCTGGGGTGGCGGAAACACCATATATTTT
J: TRBJ1-3
V: TRBV30
length: 11
D: NA
size: NA

CDR3: CASSTGADGPPLHF
DNA: TGCGCCAGCAGCACAGGGGCCGACGGTCCACCCCTCCACTTT
J: TRBJ1-6
V: TRBV5-1
length: 14
D: TRBD1
size: NA

CDR3: CASSLTGLLPEAFF
DNA: TGTGCCAGTAGTCTGACAGGGCTTCTCCCTGAAGCTTTCTTT
J: TRBJ1-1
V: TRBV19
length: 14
D: TRBD1
size: NA

CDR3: CAISAFTSNTEAFF
DNA: TGTGCCATCAGTGCCTTCACATCGAACACTGAAGCTTTCTTT
J: TRBJ1-1
V: TRBV10-3
length: 14
D: NA
size: NA

CDR3: CASSSLGSTLAFF
DNA: TGTGCCAGCAGTTCGCTGGGCAGTACATTGGCTTTCTTT
J: TRBJ1-1
V: TRBV27
length: 13
D: NA
size: NA

CDR3: CASRKLQGTEGYTF
DNA: TGCGCCAGCCGCAAACTACAGGGGACCGAGGGCTACACCTTC
J: TRBJ1-2
V: TRBV5-1
length: 14
D: TRBD1
size: NA

CDR3: CASSSGLAGAHEQFF
DNA: TGTGCCAGCAGTTCAGGACTAGCGGGAGCGCATGAGCAGTTCTTC
J: TRBJ2-1
V: TRBV27
length: 15
D: TRBD2
size: NA

CDR3: CASRGIGGNQPQHF
DNA: TGTGCCAGCAGGGGAATCGGGGGCAATCAGCCCCAGCATTTT
J: TRBJ1-5
V: TRBV6-5
length: 14
D: NA
size: NA

CDR3: CASSYSGGDNQPQHF
DNA: TGTGCCAGCAGCTACTCGGGGGGAGACAATCAGCCCCAGCATTTT
J: TRBJ1-5
V: TRBV28
length: 15
D: NA
size: NA

CDR3: CASREGLATSTGELFF
DNA: TGTGCCAGCAGAGAGGGGCTAGCGACTAGCACCGGGGAGCTGTTTTTT
J: TRBJ2-2
V: TRBV2
length: 16
D: NA
size: NA

CDR3: CASSPDSRSYTF
DNA: TGTGCCAGCAGCCCCGACAGTAGAAGCTACACCTTC
J: TRBJ1-2
V: TRBV3-1/TRBV3-2
length: 12
D: NA
size: NA

CDR3: CAISERGLDYEQYF
DNA: TGTGCCATCAGTGAAAGGGGACTAGACTACGAGCAGTACTTC
J: TRBJ2-7
V: TRBV10-3
length: 14
D: TRBD2
size: NA

CDR3: CASSSGQEGHEQYF
DNA: TGCGCCAGCAGCTCGGGACAAGAGGGGCACGAGCAGTACTTC
J: TRBJ2-7
V: TRBV5-1
length: 14
D: NA
size: NA

CDR3: CASSLEQAYNEQFF
DNA: TGCGCCAGCAGCTTGGAACAGGCCTACAATGAGCAGTTCTTC
J: TRBJ2-1
V: TRBV5-1
length: 14
D: NA
size: NA

CDR3: CSVEGDRGPLF
DNA: TGCAGCGTTGAGGGGGACAGGGGGCCTCTTTTT
J: TRBJ1-1
V: TRBV29-1
length: 11
D: TRBD1
size: once

CDR3: CASSVGHIYGYTF
DNA: TGTGCCAGCAGCGTAGGACACATCTATGGCTACACCTTC
J: TRBJ1-2
V: TRBV12-3/TRBV12-4
length: 13
D: NA
size: few

CDR3: CASSQEHRVVDGYTF
DNA: TGCGCCAGCAGCCAAGAACACAGGGTAGTCGATGGCTACACCTTC
J: TRBJ1-2
V: TRBV4-1
length: 15
D: NA
size: NA

CDR3: CASSKRNTEAFF
DNA: TGTGCCAGCAGCAAGAGGAACACTGAAGCTTTCTTT
J: TRBJ1-1
V: TRBV5-6
length: 12
D: NA
size: few

CDR3: CATGGQALSTDTQYF
DNA: TGTGCCACGGGGGGCCAGGCCCTTAGCACAGATACGCAGTATTTT
J: TRBJ2-3
V: TRBV2
length: 15
D: NA
size: NA

CDR3: CASSRRQGAGFGTEAFF
DNA: TGTGCCAGCAGTCGGCGGCAGGGGGCCGGATTCGGGACTGAAGCTTTCTTT
J: TRBJ1-1
V: TRBV6-6
length: 17
D: TRBD1
size: NA

CDR3: CASSQSRGSRNTEAFF
DNA: TGCGCCAGCAGTCAATCTAGGGGGAGCCGGAACACTGAAGCTTTCTTT
J: TRBJ1-1
V: TRBV23-1
length: 16
D: NA
size: few

CDR3: CASSTRASGSREQYF
DNA: TGTGCCAGCAGTACCCGGGCTAGCGGGAGTAGGGAGCAGTACTTC
J: TRBJ2-7
V: TRBV6-5
length: 15
D: TRBD2
size: NA

CDR3: CASREDRATAEAFF
DNA: TGTGCCAGCCGAGAGGACAGGGCGACAGCTGAAGCTTTCTTT
J: TRBJ1-1
V: TRBV6-4
length: 14
D: TRBD1
size: NA

CDR3: CATSDESSYEQYF
DNA: TGTGCCACCAGTGATGAGAGCTCCTACGAGCAGTACTTC
J: TRBJ2-7
V: TRBV24-1
length: 13
D: NA
size: once

CDR3: CASSVAQFQETQYF
DNA: TGTGCCAGCAGCGTAGCCCAGTTTCAAGAGACCCAGTACTTC
J: TRBJ2-5
V: TRBV9
length: 14
D: NA
size: NA

CDR3: CASSPSGRSTDTQYF
DNA: TGTGCCAGCAGTCCTAGCGGGAGGAGCACAGATACGCAGTATTTT
J: TRBJ2-3
V: TRBV27
length: 15
D: TRBD2
size: NA

CDR3: CASRGGLGGRHEQFF
DNA: TGTGCCAGCAGAGGGGGCCTGGGGGGACGGCATGAGCAGTTCTTC
J: TRBJ2-1
V: TRBV7-2
length: 15
D: NA
size: NA

CDR3: CASSDRGADNSPLHF
DNA: TGTGCCAGTAGTGACAGGGGTGCGGATAATTCACCCCTCCACTTT
J: TRBJ1-6
V: TRBV19
length: 15
D: TRBD1
size: NA

CDR3: CAWSPGVYNEQFF
DNA: TGTGCCTGGAGTCCGGGAGTCTACAATGAGCAGTTCTTC
J: TRBJ2-1
V: TRBV30
length: 13
D: NA
size: NA

CDR3: CASSSGTSGSGEQFF
DNA: TGTGCCAGCAGCTCCGGGACTAGCGGGAGTGGTGAGCAGTTCTTC
J: TRBJ2-1
V: TRBV7-8
length: 15
D: TRBD2
size: NA

CDR3: CASRRENYEQYF
DNA: TGTGCCAGCAGGCGGGAGAACTACGAGCAGTACTTC
J: TRBJ2-7
V: TRBV7-9
length: 12
D: TRBD2
size: few